The next 18 T cell receptor beta chains were all read from a single sample in a study of T cells in Graves' hyperthyroidism and ophthalmopathy. RNA transcripts provided the source from which TCR beta CDR3 regions were amplified. In the first-round RT-PCR of the TCR CDR3, the HTBI primer set was used. TCRdb recomputed calls from the multiplex PCR reads with MiXCR, one row per CDR3 protein. The sample lists hundreds of thousands of distinct CDR3 sequences; 46% were seen once. Sequenced: peripheral blood or thyroid tissue (not recorded which). The receptors here all came from a woman between 18 and 29 years old with Graves' hyperthyroidism.

This clonotype was seen only a few times. V gene TRBV10-3 combines with J gene TRBJ2-5; TRBD2 matches at 12 bases. The germline V gene encodes CDR1 ENHRY and CDR2 SYGVKD. The CDR3 extends over 21 amino acids. The V segment lost 3 bases and the J segment 2 bases; nucleotides outside the gene matches: 19. The CDR3 spells CAISDLTTPLAGGLTQETQYF. CDR3 nucleotide sequence: TGTGCCATCAGTGACCTTACTACCCCACTAGCGGGAGGCCTTACTCAAGAGACCCAGTACTTC.

The chain uses TRBV24-1 and TRBJ2-5; 12 bases are a match to TRBD1. Germline values: CDR1 KGHDR, CDR2 SFDVKD. This CDR3 comprises 15 residues. Germline trimming cut 4 bases from V and 7 bases from J; bases unmatched to any gene: 6. DNA of the CDR3: TGTGCCACCAGTGACCTTGGGACAGGGGGCGGGACCCAGTACTTC. Residues: CATSDLGTGGGTQYF.

On this clonotype itself: A clone one base away is much larger, so this may be a read error. J is TRBJ1-1 and V is TRBV5-1; D is undetermined. The CDR3 totals 14 residues. In germline, CDR1 is SGHRS, CDR2 YFSETQ. The DNA of the CDR3 is TGCGCCGGCAGCGAGGCTCCTGGGAACACTGAAGCTTTCTTT. Its translation: CAGSEAPGNTEAFF.

This chain links TRBV5-1 with TRBJ1-1; D is uncertain. The CDR3 length is 15 residues. Per the germline V gene, CDR1 is SGHRS and CDR2 is YFSETQ. Trimming left V 5 bases short and J 4 bases short, with 18 bases between. CDR3 DNA sequence: TGCGCCAGCAGTCCCCGCAAACCTGGAGGCACTGAAGCTTTCTTT. Its protein is CASSPRKPGGTEAFF.

V and J are TRBV24-1 and TRBJ1-5, with D uncertain. The germline CDR1 and CDR2 sequences are KGHDR and SFDVKD. There are 14 residues in the CDR3. V lost 7 bases and J 2 bases, leaving 11 bases between the germline ends. The CDR3 here is CATSSLGRNQPQHF. CDR3 sequence (DNA): TGTGCCACCAGCAGTTTAGGGCGCAATCAGCCCCAGCATTTT.

This chain links TRBV7-9 with TRBJ1-1; D might be TRBD1 (5 bases). The V end was cut by 5 bases, the J end by 3 bases, with 19 bases between. This CDR3 contains 16 residues. The V gene's germline CDR1 is SEHNR and CDR2 FQNEAQ (reference sequence). CDR3 bases: TGTGCCAGCAGCCCCAAGGGGTACGGGGGGGACACTGAAGCTTTCTTT. Residues: CASSPKGYGGDTEAFF.

This clonotype was seen at least ten times. This chain connects TRBV7-9 to TRBJ1-2; 8 bases are a match to TRBD1. Germline V gene lookup returns CDR1 SEHNR and CDR2 FQNEAQ (reference sequence). The CDR3 loop spans 14 amino acids. With V trimmed by 5 bases and J by 6 bases, 8 bases remained unmatched. The CDR3 DNA reads TGTGCCAGCAGCACTGACAGGGGAGTGAATGGCTACACCTTC. This codes for CASSTDRGVNGYTF.

The chain is built from TRBV7-9 and TRBJ2-6; TRBD1 matches at 9 bases. Germline trimming cut 6 bases from V and 1 base from J; bases unmatched to any gene: 10. CDR3 size: 18 residues. Germline V gene data show CDR1 as SEHNR and CDR2 as FQNEAQ (reference sequence). Written as DNA, the CDR3 is TGTGCCAGCAGTATCGCGGGACAGGGAAGATCTGGGGCCAACGTCCTGACTTTC. It encodes CASSIAGQGRSGANVLTF.

The V call is TRBV9, the J call TRBJ1-1, with a tentative D call TRBD1 (6 bases). V was shortened by 4 bases and J by 3 bases, with 13 bases between the two germline ends. Germline V CDR1 and CDR2: SGDLS, YYNGEE. CDR3 length: 14 amino acids. CDR3 protein: CASSPIDRHTEAFF. The CDR3 DNA reads as TGTGCCAGCAGCCCGATTGACAGGCACACTGAAGCTTTCTTT.

This clonotype has only a few counts. The V call is TRBV19, the J call TRBJ1-2; no definite D call. The CDR3 length is 16 residues. Trimming removed 3 bases from V and 1 base from J, with 15 bases in between. Germline lookup yields CDR1 LNHDA and CDR2 SQIVND (reference sequence). The CDR3 loop reads CASSMGGDTINYGYTF. The CDR3 DNA follows: TGTGCCAGTAGTATGGGAGGAGACACCATTAACTATGGCTACACCTTC.

This clonotype was recorded a few times. This sequence joins TRBV19 and TRBJ1-2; no clear D. Germline CDR1 is LNHDA and CDR2 is SQIVND (reference sequence). The CDR3 extends over 15 amino acids. V was clipped by 0 bases and J by 4 bases, with 12 bases between them. The CDR3 reads CASSIDWASRYGYTF. The DNA for the CDR3 is TGTGCCAGTAGTATAGATTGGGCCAGTCGCTATGGCTACACCTTC.

Here the CDR3 reads CSWTGKHGYTF. The DNA of the CDR3 is TGCAGCTGGACAGGGAAGCATGGCTACACCTTC. V and J are TRBV29-1 and TRBJ1-2; 8 positions match TRBD1. The germline gives CDR1 SQVTM, CDR2 ANQGSEA. The CDR3 has 11 amino acids. The trim removed 8 bases at V and 6 bases at J, leaving 5 bases unmatched.

The chain uses TRBV14 and TRBJ2-7; tentative D call: TRBD2 (6 bases). The V gene's germline CDR1 is SGHDN and CDR2 FVKESK. Trimming pared 3 bases from V and 3 bases from J, leaving 15 bases between. The CDR3 covers 15 residues. CDR3 sequence: CASSQTRKSLYEQYF. The CDR3 DNA reads TGTGCCAGCAGCCAGACTAGAAAGTCGCTCTACGAGCAGTACTTC.

This sequence joins TRBV14 and TRBJ2-7; 10 nucleotides agree with TRBD2. The J segment lost 2 bases and the V segment lost 5 bases, leaving 3 bases of the junction unmatched. CDR1 and CDR2 (germline): SGHDN, FVKESK. The length of the CDR3 is 14 residues. The CDR3 nucleotides are TGTGCCAGCAGCGGACTAGCGGATGCCTACGAGCAGTACTTC. Translating gives CASSGLADAYEQYF.

V is TRBV19 and J is TRBJ1-5; 8 nucleotides match TRBD1. Looked up from germline, CDR1 is LNHDA and CDR2 is SQIVND (reference sequence). V lost 9 bases to trimming and J lost 7 bases; unmatched junction nucleotides: 11. The CDR3 runs 14 residues. The CDR3 bases are TGTGCCAGCGCAGGGACAGGTCGGGGGCAGCCCCAGCATTTT. This gives the protein CASAGTGRGQPQHF.

The rearrangement joins TRBV20-1 to TRBJ2-7, with 11 bases matching TRBD1. Germline CDR1 and CDR2: DFQATT and SNEGSKA (reference sequence). The CDR3 covers 12 residues. CDR3 bases: TGCAGCGCCGGACAGGGGGCAGGCGAGCAGTACTTC. As protein: CSAGQGAGEQYF.

Comments on this clonotype: Possible read error: a much larger clone is one base away. The DNA for the CDR3 is TGCAGCGTTGGGGAGGTAGCGGGAGGTAATGGGCAGTACTTC. It encodes CSVGEVAGGNGQYF. The rearrangement joins TRBV29-1 to TRBJ2-7; TRBD2 aligns across 10 bases. Per germline, CDR1 SQVTM and CDR2 ANQGSEA. The length of the CDR3 is 14 residues. V shed 4 bases and J 9 bases; nucleotides not matched to a gene: 12.

This clonotype was observed many times. The chain couples TRBV6-6 to TRBJ1-6; D is undetermined. This CDR3 has 12 amino acids. The V end lost 4 bases, the J end lost 8 bases, and 6 bases lay between the germline ends. Per the germline V gene, CDR1 is MNHNY and CDR2 is SVGAGI (reference sequence). Written as DNA, the CDR3 is TGTGCCAGCAGTTCCACGGATTCACCCCTCCACTTT. Amino acid sequence: CASSSTDSPLHF.